One sample yielded the 4 T cell receptor beta chains listed below, sequenced in a study of blood T cell repertoires in COVID-19. Clones were sequenced by immunoSEQ multiplex PCR, and TCRdb holds only the in-frame ones, with some missing. The profile covers over 85,000 clones, with 85% appearing a single time and more than 30% taken by the ten largest. The sample consisted of peripheral blood. The source of these receptors is a man at least 80 years old with acute or convalescent COVID-19.

The genes are TRBV28 and TRBJ1-5; D uncertain. The V end lost 3 bases, the J end lost 3 bases, and 12 bases lay between the germline ends. The length of the CDR3 is 15 residues. Germline V gives CDR1 MDHEN, CDR2 SYDVKM. CDR3 nucleotide sequence: TGTGCCAGCAGTTTCGAGGGAGACCCCAATCAGCCCCAGCATTTT. It codes for CASSFEGDPNQPQHF.

J is TRBJ2-1 and V is TRBV7-3, with 14 bases fitting TRBD2. This CDR3 is built from 19 residues. Losses at the gene ends were 5 bases for V and 0 bases for J; bases not matched to a gene: 9. Germline V CDR1 and CDR2: SGHTA, FQGTGA. CDR3 protein: CASSPGTSGSIHSYNEQFF. CDR3 DNA sequence: TGTGCCAGCAGCCCCGGGACTAGCGGGAGTATCCACTCCTACAATGAGCAGTTCTTC.

The chain uses TRBV7-8 and TRBJ1-1; D gene uncertain. This CDR3 is built from 13 residues. V was pared by 5 bases and J by 3 bases, with 10 bases between. Germline lookup yields CDR1 SGHVS and CDR2 FQNEAQ. The CDR3: CASSPGVDTEAFF. Written as DNA, the CDR3 is TGTGCCAGCAGCCCCGGGGTTGACACTGAAGCTTTCTTT.

The rearrangement links TRBV9 to TRBJ2-3, with 7 bases matching TRBD2. After removal of 0 bases from V and 2 bases from J, the junction contained 9 bases not matched to a gene. There are 17 residues in the CDR3. The germline V gene has CDR1 SGDLS and CDR2 YYNGEE. The CDR3 spells CASSVASGGGPTDTQYF. CDR3 sequence (DNA): TGTGCCAGCAGCGTAGCTTCCGGGGGAGGGCCCACAGATACGCAGTATTTT.